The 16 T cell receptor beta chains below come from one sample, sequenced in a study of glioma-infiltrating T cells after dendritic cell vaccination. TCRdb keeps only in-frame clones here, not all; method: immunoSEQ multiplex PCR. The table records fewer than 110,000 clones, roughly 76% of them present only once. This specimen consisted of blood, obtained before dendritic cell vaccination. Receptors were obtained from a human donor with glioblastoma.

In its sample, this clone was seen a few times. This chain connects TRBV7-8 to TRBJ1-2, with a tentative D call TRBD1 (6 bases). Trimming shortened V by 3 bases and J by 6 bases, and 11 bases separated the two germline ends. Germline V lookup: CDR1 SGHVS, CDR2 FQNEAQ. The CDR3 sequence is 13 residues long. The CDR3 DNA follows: TGTGCCAGCAGCTTGGGACAACGACATGGCTACACCTTC. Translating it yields CASSLGQRHGYTF.

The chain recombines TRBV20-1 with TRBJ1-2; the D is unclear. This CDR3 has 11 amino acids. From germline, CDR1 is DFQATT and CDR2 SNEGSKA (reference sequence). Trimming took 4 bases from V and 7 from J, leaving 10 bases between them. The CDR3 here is CSANRGAGYTF. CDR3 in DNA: TGCAGTGCTAACCGGGGAGCTGGCTACACCTTC.

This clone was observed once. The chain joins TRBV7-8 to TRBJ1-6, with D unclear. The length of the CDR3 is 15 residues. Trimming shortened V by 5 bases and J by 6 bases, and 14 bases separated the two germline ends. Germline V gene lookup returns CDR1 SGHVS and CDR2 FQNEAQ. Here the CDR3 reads CASSLLGGSNSPLHF. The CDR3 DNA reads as TGTGCCAGCAGCCTTCTCGGAGGATCTAATTCACCCCTCCACTTT. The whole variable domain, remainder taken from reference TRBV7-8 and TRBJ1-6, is GAGVSQSPRYKVAKRGQDVALRCDPISGHVSLFWYQQALGQGPEFLTYFQNEAQLDKSGLPSDRFFAERPEGSVSTLKIQRTQQEDSAVYLCASSLLGGSNSPLHFGNGTRLTVT.

The CDR3 DNA reads as TGCGCCAGCAGCCGGGACTCGACTGCCGGAAACACCATATATTTT. Encoded protein: CASSRDSTAGNTIYF. The rearrangement uses TRBV4-1 and TRBJ1-3; the D gene is possibly TRBD1 (5 bases). Germline lookup yields CDR1 MGHRA and CDR2 YSYEKL. This CDR3 comprises 15 residues. Deletions cut 4 bases from V and 4 bases from J, with 14 bases between.

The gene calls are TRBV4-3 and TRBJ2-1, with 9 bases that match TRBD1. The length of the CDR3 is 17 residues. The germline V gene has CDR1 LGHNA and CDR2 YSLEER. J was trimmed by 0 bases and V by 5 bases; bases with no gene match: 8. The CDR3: CASSTKTGGGSYNEQFF. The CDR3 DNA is TGCGCCAGCAGCACCAAGACAGGGGGAGGCTCCTACAATGAGCAGTTCTTC.

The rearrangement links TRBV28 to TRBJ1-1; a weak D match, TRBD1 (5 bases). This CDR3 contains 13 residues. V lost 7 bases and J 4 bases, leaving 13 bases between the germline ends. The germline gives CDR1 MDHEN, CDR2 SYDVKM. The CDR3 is CASTPGGGTEAFF. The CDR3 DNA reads TGTGCCAGCACCCCTGGGGGGGGCACTGAAGCTTTCTTT.

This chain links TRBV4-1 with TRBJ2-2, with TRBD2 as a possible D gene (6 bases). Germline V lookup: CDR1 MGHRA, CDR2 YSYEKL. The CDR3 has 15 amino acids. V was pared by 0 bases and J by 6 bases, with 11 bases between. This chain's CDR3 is CASSQDGGSAGELFF. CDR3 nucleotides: TGCGCCAGCAGCCAAGATGGAGGGAGTGCCGGGGAGCTGTTTTTT.

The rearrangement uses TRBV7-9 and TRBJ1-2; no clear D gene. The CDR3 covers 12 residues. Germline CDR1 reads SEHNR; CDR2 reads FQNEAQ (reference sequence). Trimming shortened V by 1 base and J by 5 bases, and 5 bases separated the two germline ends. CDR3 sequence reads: CASSLDRYGYTF. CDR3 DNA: TGTGCCAGCAGCTTAGACCGGTATGGCTACACCTTC.

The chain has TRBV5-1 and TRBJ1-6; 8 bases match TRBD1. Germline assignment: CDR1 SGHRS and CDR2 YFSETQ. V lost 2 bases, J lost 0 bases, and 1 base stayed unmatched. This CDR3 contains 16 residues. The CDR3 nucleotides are TGCGCCAGCAGCTTAACAGGGGGCTCCTATAATTCACCCCTCCACTTT. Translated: CASSLTGGSYNSPLHF.

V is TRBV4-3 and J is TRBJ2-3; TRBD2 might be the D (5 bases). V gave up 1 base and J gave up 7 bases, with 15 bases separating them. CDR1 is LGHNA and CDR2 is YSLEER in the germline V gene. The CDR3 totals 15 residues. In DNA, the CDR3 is TGCGCCAGCAGCCAAGGGACTGGATCGTTGAATACGCAGTATTTT. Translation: CASSQGTGSLNTQYF.

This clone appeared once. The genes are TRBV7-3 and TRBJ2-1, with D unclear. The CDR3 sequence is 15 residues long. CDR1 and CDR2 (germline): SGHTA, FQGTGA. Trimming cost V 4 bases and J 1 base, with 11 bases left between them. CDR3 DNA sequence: TGTGCCAGCAGCTCCAACGCACAGTCCTACAATGAGCAGTTCTTC. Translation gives CASSSNAQSYNEQFF.

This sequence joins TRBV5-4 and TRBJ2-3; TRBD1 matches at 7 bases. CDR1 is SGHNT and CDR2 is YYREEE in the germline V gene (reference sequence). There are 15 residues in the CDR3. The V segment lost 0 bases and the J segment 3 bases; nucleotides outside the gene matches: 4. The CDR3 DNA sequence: TGTGCCAGCAGCTTGGAGGGGGCCGAGACAGATACGCAGTATTTT. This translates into CASSLEGAETDTQYF.

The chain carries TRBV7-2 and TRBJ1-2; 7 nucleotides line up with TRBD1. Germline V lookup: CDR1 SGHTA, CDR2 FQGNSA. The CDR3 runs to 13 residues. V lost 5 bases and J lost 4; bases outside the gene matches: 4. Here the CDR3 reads CASSPTGVYGYTF. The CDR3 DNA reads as TGTGCCAGCAGCCCAACAGGGGTCTATGGCTACACCTTC. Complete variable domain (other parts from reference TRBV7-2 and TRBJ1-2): GAGVSQSPSNKVTEKGKDVELRCDPISGHTALYWYRQSLGQGLEFLIYFQGNSAPDKSGLPSDRFSAERTGGSVSTLTIQRTQQEDSAVYLCASSPTGVYGYTFGSGTRLTVV.

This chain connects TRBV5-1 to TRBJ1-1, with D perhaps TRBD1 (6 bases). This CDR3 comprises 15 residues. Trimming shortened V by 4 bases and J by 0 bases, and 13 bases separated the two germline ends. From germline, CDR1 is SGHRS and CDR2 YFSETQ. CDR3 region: CASSTRTDMNTEAFF. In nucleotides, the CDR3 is TGCGCCAGCAGCACGCGGACAGACATGAACACTGAAGCTTTCTTT. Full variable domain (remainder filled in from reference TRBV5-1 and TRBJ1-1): KAGVTQTPRYLIKTRGQQVTLSCSPISGHRSVSWYQQTPGQGLQFLFEYFSETQRNKGNFPGRFSGRQFSNSRSEMNVSTLELGDSALYLCASSTRTDMNTEAFFGQGTRLTVV.

The CDR3 nucleotides read TGTGCCAGCAGCTTAATGGGCCTAATGGCGGGGGGAACCAATGAGCAGTTCTTC. Amino acids: CASSLMGLMAGGTNEQFF. The V call is TRBV7-3, the J call TRBJ2-1, with 8 nucleotides matching TRBD2. Per the germline V gene, CDR1 is SGHTA and CDR2 is FQGTGA. The CDR3 consists of 18 residues. V shed 1 base, J shed 6 bases, and the junction held 14 bases outside the gene matches.

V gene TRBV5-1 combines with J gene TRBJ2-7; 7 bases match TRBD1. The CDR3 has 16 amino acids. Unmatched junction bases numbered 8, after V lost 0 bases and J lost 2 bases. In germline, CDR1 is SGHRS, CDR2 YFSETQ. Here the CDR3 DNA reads TGCGCCAGCAGCTTGGCACGGGACAGTATGACCTACGAGCAGTACTTC. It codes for CASSLARDSMTYEQYF.